This T cell receptor beta chain is drawn from a study of tumor-infiltrating lymphocytes in glioblastoma multiforme. This clonotype has just a few counts. One end of the junction fails to match germline, which may point to a read error. This CDR3 spans 16 amino acids. Germline lookup yields CDR1 DFQATT and CDR2 SNEGSKA (reference sequence). Three nested ARM-PCR rounds with V-beta and C-beta primers built TCRB libraries. TCRdb reanalysed the multiplex PCR reads using MiXCR and keeps one entry per CDR3 protein. The sample yields 9,000 to 10,000 distinct CDR3 sequences, roughly 70% seen once. The gene calls are TRBV20-1 and TRBJ1-2; 10 nucleotides align to TRBD1. This TCR came from a male donor with glioblastoma. Sequencing was carried out using brain tumor tissue. In nucleotides, the CDR3 is TGCAATGCTAGATGGGACAGGGGTTTCCTGGACTATGGCTACACCTTC. Encoded protein: CNARWDRGFLDYGYTF.